These 22 T cell receptor beta chains were all obtained from the same sample, sequenced in a study of response to subunit inactivated influenza vaccine. Each CDR3 protein is one row after TCRdb ran MiXCR on the RT-PCR reads. Here the sample spans 600,000 to 700,000 distinct CDR3 sequences, around 13% being singletons. Sequencing used PBMCs from blood, obtained approximately 15 days before vaccination. The receptors were gathered from a man aged 50 or older who received an inactivated influenza vaccine.

This clonotype showed up just a few times. The J gene is TRBJ2-7, the V gene TRBV11-2; 7 bases are shared with TRBD1. Unmatched junction bases numbered 7, after V lost 4 bases and J lost 1 base. Germline V gene sequence: CDR1 SGHAT, CDR2 FQNNGV. CDR3 length: 15 residues. CDR3 sequence reads: CASSSGTVKSYEQYF. Here the CDR3 DNA reads TGTGCCAGCAGCTCCGGGACAGTAAAGTCCTACGAGCAGTACTTC.

This chain joins TRBV9 and TRBJ1-5; D is possibly TRBD1 (5 bases). Trimming left V 4 bases short and J 7 bases short, with 15 bases between. CDR1 is SGDLS and CDR2 is YYNGEE in the germline V gene. The CDR3 is made up of 14 amino acids. This CDR3 is CASSPQDWGQPQHF. CDR3 sequence (DNA): TGTGCCAGCAGCCCCCAAGATTGGGGGCAGCCCCAGCATTTT.

This clonotype has a handful of counts. V and J are TRBV5-1 and TRBJ1-1; D is possibly TRBD1 (5 bases). The V end lost 2 bases, the J end lost 4 bases, and 15 bases lay between the germline ends. The CDR3 covers 15 residues. Germline-derived CDR1 and CDR2 are SGHRS and YFSETQ. The CDR3 coding sequence is TGCGCCAGCAGCTTTAGCGGGGCATCGGGCACTGAAGCTTTCTTT. It is translated as CASSFSGASGTEAFF.

V gene TRBV5-4 combines with J gene TRBJ2-1, with 11 bases fitting TRBD2. CDR1 and CDR2 (germline): SGHNT, YYREEE (reference sequence). After removal of 0 bases from V and 7 bases from J, the junction contained 3 bases not matched to a gene. This CDR3 comprises 15 residues. This CDR3 is CASSLETSGTNEQFF. The DNA of the CDR3 is TGTGCCAGCAGCTTGGAGACTAGCGGGACGAATGAGCAGTTCTTC.

This clonotype was recorded many times. CDR3: CASSSNRRVTEAFF. CDR3 in DNA: TGTGCCAGCAGTTCCAATAGGAGGGTCACTGAAGCTTTCTTT. This chain connects TRBV12-3 or TRBV12-4 to TRBJ1-1; D remains unclear. The CDR3 has 14 residues. Trimming took 4 bases from V and 4 from J, leaving 13 bases between them.

This clonotype was detected only a few times. The chain joins TRBV5-1 to TRBJ2-3; D gene ambiguous. Germline V gene data show CDR1 as SGHRS and CDR2 as YFSETQ. This CDR3 region has 13 residues. Deletions cut 7 bases from V and 2 bases from J, with 11 bases between. The CDR3 protein is CASLRSDTDTQYF. The CDR3 DNA reads as TGCGCCAGCTTACGGAGCGACACAGATACGCAGTATTTT.

The V and J genes are TRBV9 and TRBJ2-7; 7 nucleotides align to TRBD2. From germline, CDR1 is SGDLS and CDR2 YYNGEE. The CDR3 spans 14 residues. V dropped 4 bases and J dropped 3; count of bases not matched to a gene: 7. CDR3 protein: CASSPRTSHYEQYF. The DNA of the CDR3 is TGTGCCAGCAGCCCACGGACTAGTCACTACGAGCAGTACTTC.

This clonotype was counted a few times. The rearrangement links TRBV6-6 to TRBJ1-5; no reliable D call. Germline V gene data show CDR1 as MNHNY and CDR2 as SVGAGI (reference sequence). Trimming removed 2 bases from V and 5 bases from J, with 7 bases in between. The CDR3 loop spans 13 amino acids. In nucleotides, the CDR3 is TGTGCCAGCAGTTACGGCTTGTATCAGCCCCAGCATTTT. Translation: CASSYGLYQPQHF.

This clonotype has at least ten counts. The rearrangement uses TRBV20-1 and TRBJ2-5; the D gene is possibly TRBD2 (6 bases). Deletions cut 6 bases from V and 3 bases from J, with 14 bases between. CDR3 length: 13 amino acids. Germline values: CDR1 DFQATT, CDR2 SNEGSKA (reference sequence). CDR3 sequence (DNA): TGCAGTGCCGATCAACGGGAGAAAGAGACCCAGTACTTC. This encodes CSADQREKETQYF.

This clonotype was seen more than once but under ten times. The chain recombines TRBV18 with TRBJ2-5, with 8 bases that match TRBD1. From germline, CDR1 is KGHSH and CDR2 LQKENI. This CDR3 comprises 15 residues. V lost 4 bases, J lost 5 bases, and 9 bases stayed unmatched. The CDR3 DNA reads as TGTGCCAGCTCACGACAGGGGTCCCTACAGGAGACCCAGTACTTC. This translates into CASSRQGSLQETQYF.

This clonotype was counted only a few times. V usage is TRBV30 and J usage is TRBJ2-1, with D tentatively TRBD2 (6 bases). The CDR3 loop spans 15 amino acids. Between the trimmed V and J ends, which lost 2 bases and 4 bases, there was a span of 15 bases. The germline CDR1 and CDR2 sequences are GTSNPN and SVGIG (reference sequence). The CDR3 DNA follows: TGTGCCTGGAGTTTGACGGGGGTGAGGTACAATGAGCAGTTCTTC. It translates to CAWSLTGVRYNEQFF. The complete variable domain, with remaining parts taken from reference TRBV30 and TRBJ2-1, reads SQTIHQWPATLVQPVGSPLSLECTVEGTSNPNLYWYRQAAGRGLQLLFYSVGIGQISSEVPQNLSASRPQDRQFILSSKKLLLSDSGFYLCAWSLTGVRYNEQFFGPGTRLTVL.

The chain recombines TRBV9 with TRBJ1-4, with TRBD1 as a possible D gene (5 bases). The V end was cut by 0 bases, the J end by 1 base, with 7 bases between. Germline loops: CDR1 SGDLS, CDR2 YYNGEE. CDR3 size: 15 residues. The DNA for the CDR3 is TGTGCCAGCAGCGTAGGAGGGGAAACTAATGAAAAACTGTTTTTT. It specifies CASSVGGETNEKLFF.

This clonotype appeared a few times. This sequence joins TRBV12-3 or TRBV12-4 and TRBJ1-5, with 7 bases lining up with TRBD1. CDR3 size: 16 residues. Losses at the gene ends were 6 bases for V and 0 bases for J; bases not matched to a gene: 8. CDR3 sequence reads: CASSAKRQGSNQPQHF. CDR3 in DNA: TGTGCCAGCAGCGCAAAACGACAGGGTAGCAATCAGCCCCAGCATTTT.

The V call is TRBV6-1, the J call TRBJ2-3, with 8 bases identical to TRBD2. Germline V gives CDR1 MNHNS, CDR2 SASEGT. Trimming cost V 4 bases and J 1 base; bases outside gene matches: 7. The CDR3 has 16 amino acids. The CDR3 loop reads CASSAPGGAGTDTQYF. CDR3 nucleotide sequence: TGTGCCAGCAGTGCCCCCGGGGGGGCCGGCACAGATACGCAGTATTTT.

The chain carries TRBV5-1 and TRBJ2-3; D is possibly TRBD2 (5 bases). Between the trimmed V and J ends, which lost 7 bases and 0 bases, there was a span of 12 bases. This CDR3 region has 14 residues. Germline V gene sequence: CDR1 SGHRS, CDR2 YFSETQ. The CDR3 sequence: CASFQPGSTDTQYF. As DNA, the CDR3 is TGCGCCAGCTTCCAGCCGGGGAGCACAGATACGCAGTATTTT. Full variable domain (remainder filled in from reference TRBV5-1 and TRBJ2-3): KAGVTQTPRYLIKTRGQQVTLSCSPISGHRSVSWYQQTPGQGLQFLFEYFSETQRNKGNFPGRFSGRQFSNSRSEMNVSTLELGDSALYLCASFQPGSTDTQYFGPGTRLTVL.

V is TRBV6-1 and J is TRBJ1-2; D remains ambiguous. Per germline, CDR1 MNHNS and CDR2 SASEGT. V dropped 7 bases and J dropped 7 bases, with 19 bases sitting between them. The CDR3 sequence is 14 residues long. CDR3 coding DNA: TGTGCCAGCAACACTGACGGACCTACCGGTGGCTACACCTTC. This translates into CASNTDGPTGGYTF.

At least ten counts were recorded for this clonotype. The gene calls are TRBV28 and TRBJ1-1; no clear D. The CDR3 is 11 residues long. Germline V lookup: CDR1 MDHEN, CDR2 SYDVKM. Trimming shortened V by 6 bases and J by 1 base, and 3 bases separated the two germline ends. CDR3 DNA: TGTGCCAGCAGCACGAACACTGAAGCTTTCTTT. Protein: CASSTNTEAFF.

As DNA, the CDR3 is TGCAGCGCCCAGAAACAAGGCAATGAGCAGTTCTTC. Translation: CSAQKQGNEQFF. This sequence joins TRBV29-1 and TRBJ2-1, with D uncertain. V lost 7 bases, J lost 6 bases, and 13 bases lay in between. There are 12 residues in the CDR3. Germline-derived CDR1 and CDR2 are SQVTM and ANQGSEA.

This clonotype has only one observation. The chain combines TRBV12-3 or TRBV12-4 with TRBJ2-7; 14 nucleotides agree with TRBD2. This CDR3 comprises 18 residues. V was pared by 6 bases and J by 6 bases, with 16 bases of the junction left unmatched. CDR3 sequence reads: CASSLPTGTSGRGFEQYF. The CDR3 coding sequence is TGTGCCAGCAGCCTACCTACCGGGACTAGCGGGAGAGGTTTCGAGCAGTACTTC.

In its sample, this clonotype was seen many times. V usage is TRBV5-5 and J usage is TRBJ2-5; a possible D gene is TRBD1 (5 bases). This CDR3 spans 14 amino acids. Germline-derived CDR1 and CDR2 are SGHKS and YYEKEE (reference sequence). Trimming stripped 6 bases from V and 5 bases from J, with 17 bases between. The CDR3 DNA is TGTGCCAGCACCGCCGTCTTGGGGCAGGAGACCCAGTACTTC. Translated, it gives CASTAVLGQETQYF.

This clonotype showed up many times. The chain is built from TRBV12-3 or TRBV12-4 and TRBJ2-1; D possibly uses TRBD1 or TRBD2 (6 bases each). The CDR3 has 14 amino acids. V dropped 3 bases and J dropped 6 bases, with 12 bases sitting between them. The DNA of the CDR3 is TGTGCCAGCAGTTTGTCGGGGGCCGGCAATGAGCAGTTCTTC. This translates into CASSLSGAGNEQFF.

The gene calls are TRBV7-2 and TRBJ2-3; 8 positions agree with TRBD2. Unmatched junction bases numbered 15, after V lost 8 bases and J lost 14 bases. Germline V gene lookup returns CDR1 SGHTA and CDR2 FQGNSA. The length of the CDR3 is 13 residues. Here the CDR3 DNA reads TGTGCCAGCGCGAGGCCCTATAGCGGGGTAGGGTATTTT. Amino acid sequence: CASARPYSGVGYF.